The rows below give T cell receptor beta chains drawn from one sample of a study of OX40 agonist ivuxolimab in advanced cancers. This table comes from immunoSEQ multiplex PCR, and its TCRdb copy is limited to in-frame clones, with some not included. The data contain 20,000 or so clones, around nine tenths of them singletons. The sequences come from CD4+ or CD8+ T cells sorted from blood, collected in a trial of the OX40 agonist ivuxolimab. These TCRs come from an adult with an advanced solid tumor such as melanoma, head and neck, liver or kidney cancer. Both conserved end residues are part of each CDR3. A D gene is named only where the DNA matches it firmly. Size is omitted from some rows. Given values are once, few, many or a class for expanded clones.

d_call j_call clone_size v_call cdr3_nt cdr3_aa
TRBD2 TRBJ2-7 . TRBV4-1 TGCGCCAGCAGCCCCCTCGGCATAGCGGGGTCCTACGAGCAGTACTTC CASSPLGIAGSYEQYF
TRBD2 TRBJ2-3 . TRBV27 TGTGCCAGCGGCGTCTTAGCGGGGGCTAGCACAGATACGCAGTATTTT CASGVLAGASTDTQYF
TRBD1 TRBJ2-7 . TRBV9 TGTGCCAGCAGTGACGGACAGGGGCGAGACGAGCAGTACTTC CASSDGQGRDEQYF
. TRBJ1-1 . TRBV9 TGTGCCAGCAGCGTAGTGGAGGACACTGAAGCTTTCTTT CASSVVEDTEAFF
TRBD2 TRBJ2-1 . TRBV6-1 TGTGCCAGCAGTGAAGCCATTACCCTAGCGGGGGTCTACAATGAGCAGTTCTTC CASSEAITLAGVYNEQFF
. TRBJ1-1 . TRBV7-9 TGTGCCAGCGGCACCCTCGAGGGGGAAGCGTCTGAAGCTTTCTTT CASGTLEGEASEAFF
TRBD1 TRBJ2-7 . TRBV9 TGTGCCAGCAGCGCTGGACAGGAATACGAGCAGTACTTC CASSAGQEYEQYF
. TRBJ2-5 once TRBV29-1 TGCAGCGTTGAAGAAGGCGCTACCCGATCCAGGGCCCAGTACTTC CSVEEGATRSRAQYF
. TRBJ1-2 . TRBV10-1 TGCGCCAGCAGTGACACACCATGGGATGGCTACACCTTC CASSDTPWDGYTF
. TRBJ2-5 . TRBV2 TGTGCCAGTACAGGGCGCCAAGAGACCCAGTACTTC CASTGRQETQYF
TRBD2 TRBJ2-1 . TRBV7-9 TGTGCCAGCGGCATAGCGGGGCCTTACAATGAGCAGTTCTTC CASGIAGPYNEQFF
. TRBJ2-7 few TRBV10-3 TGTGCCATCAGTGATTATTCGGACGGGTACTACGAGCAGTACTTC CAISDYSDGYYEQYF
. TRBJ1-1 . TRBV7-9 TGTGCCAGCAGCTCAGAAGAATGGGGGAGGGACACTGAAGCTTTCTTT CASSSEEWGRDTEAFF
. TRBJ1-1 . TRBV9 TGTGCCAGCAGCGTAGGGGGGGCGACTGAAGCTTTCTTT CASSVGGATEAFF
TRBD1 TRBJ1-2 few TRBV6-5 TGTGCCAGCAGTTACAGGACAGGGGCGCCCTATGGCTACACCTTC CASSYRTGAPYGYTF
TRBD2 TRBJ2-7 . TRBV5-6 TGTGCCAGCAGCTTGGAGACTAGCGGGAGGGGGGTGTACGAGCAGTACTTC CASSLETSGRGVYEQYF
TRBD1 TRBJ2-7 . TRBV13 TGTGCCAGCAGCTTAGCTGGGACAGGGTCCTACGAGCAGTACTTC CASSLAGTGSYEQYF
. TRBJ1-2 . TRBV27 TGTGCCAGCAGTACCATCCCCCCCGAAAACTATGGCTACACCTTC CASSTIPPENYGYTF
. TRBJ2-1 . TRBV2 TGTGCCAGCAGTGAGAACATAAATGAGCAGTTCTTC CASSENINEQFF
. TRBJ2-5 . TRBV5-1 TGCGAAACAAGGACCGACCGGGAGACCCAGTACTTC CETRTDRETQYF
TRBD2 TRBJ2-5 . TRBV7-6 TGTGCCAGCAGCAAGCGGGACTCCTACCTTCAGACCCAGTACTTC CASSKRDSYLQTQYF